One T cell receptor (beta chain) is described in this entry. The target of this receptor is not known. One base away there is no much larger clone; base qualities are not given. The CDR3 runs 13 residues from the cysteine to the phenylalanine. CDR3 DNA only is kept here, 39 bases in frame from base 1. V loses 4 bases, J loses 3 bases, and the germline ends lie 8 bases apart. Based on the germline V gene, the CDR1 and CDR2 sequences are SGHTA and FQGTGA. Enrolling through a virtual design, the prospective study's participants ranged in age from roughly 18 to 95 years and lived across some 23 United States geographic areas. In the prospective study, cohorts were assigned on the basis of participant-reported clinical history obtained from a screening survey and a study questionnaire. Each participant in the prospective study had whole blood, serum and a nasopharyngeal or oropharyngeal swab collected by mobile phlebotomists. Additional blood draws and questionnaires over an approximately two-month period could optionally be provided by prospective study participants. Blood samples from the prospective study were shipped frozen or at room temperature prior to DNA extraction.

This sample stems from a study of blood T cell repertoires in COVID-19 (dated by TCRdb to about 2020). In the study overall: Samples from collaborators originated in the United States, Italy and Spain and spanned both the acute and convalescent phases of COVID-19. The prospective study material was composed of cDNA or gDNA derived from T cells, B-cell-depleted T cells, or PBMCs. Deeply sampled blood TCRbeta repertoires from subjects exposed to, actively infected with, or recovered from COVID-19 were included in the dataset. The repertoires were released in a freely available public database intended as a resource for research on the immune response to SARS-CoV-2. The samples were drawn from two sources: the first 160 participants of the ongoing ImmuneRACE study, and over 1,000 subjects contributed by 6 global collaborators. Sample metadata almost always included a de-identified subject ID, COVID-19 status, age in years and sex. Where HLA class I and class II types were available, the types were taken from metadata supplied by the sample provider, not from assay-based typing.

TCRbeta CDR3 regions were amplified from genomic DNA by means of the immunoSEQ Assay, a bias-controlled multiplex PCR. In the original analysis: The number of nucleated cells in each sample was estimated from the amplification of reference gene primers within the assay. To quantify the absolute abundance of each unique TCRbeta CDR3 rearrangement, sequence reads were collapsed and filtered. For each sample, productive Simpson clonality was calculated by taking the square root of Simpson's diversity index across productive rearrangements. Held by TCRdb, this immuneACCESS table contains in-frame sequences only and omits some clones. Under half of the omission traces to an unresolved V gene where checked; the cause of the rest is unknown. V, J and clone size were drawn from that table, and D and trimming were deduced from the DNA. Present in this sample are roughly 220,000 clones, approximately 80% of which were seen just once. The ten biggest clones cover roughly 1.3% of the sample.

The research as a whole found: The amount of clinical and demographic metadata varied by source and participant and was provided uncurated.

The specimen sequenced was PBMCs or T cells enriched from blood (not recorded which). The origin of this receptor is a woman aged 35 to 49 with acute COVID-19. Recombination joined TRBV7-3 with TRBJ2-3; the D gene cannot be named for sure. The CDR3 has the sequence CASSSSGTDTQYF. The DNA sequence is given as TGTGCCAGCAGCTCGTCCGGGACAGATACGCAGTATTTT.